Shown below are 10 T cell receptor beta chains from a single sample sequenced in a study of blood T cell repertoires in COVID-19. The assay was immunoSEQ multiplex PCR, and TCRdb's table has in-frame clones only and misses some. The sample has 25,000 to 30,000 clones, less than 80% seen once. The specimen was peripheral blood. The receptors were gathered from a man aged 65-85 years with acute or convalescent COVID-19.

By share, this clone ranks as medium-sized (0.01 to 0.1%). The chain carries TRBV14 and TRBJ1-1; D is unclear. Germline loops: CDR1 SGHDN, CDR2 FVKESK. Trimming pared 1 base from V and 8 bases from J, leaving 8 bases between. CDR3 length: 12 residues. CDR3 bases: TGTGCCAGCAGCCAAGTGGCGGGAGAAGCTTTCTTT. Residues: CASSQVAGEAFF.

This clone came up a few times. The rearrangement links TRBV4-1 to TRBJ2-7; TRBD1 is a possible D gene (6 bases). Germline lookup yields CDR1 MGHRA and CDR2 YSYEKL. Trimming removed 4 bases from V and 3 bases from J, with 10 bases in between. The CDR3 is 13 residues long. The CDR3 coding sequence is TGCGCCAGCAGCCTGGACAGAAACTACGAGCAGTACTTC. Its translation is CASSLDRNYEQYF.

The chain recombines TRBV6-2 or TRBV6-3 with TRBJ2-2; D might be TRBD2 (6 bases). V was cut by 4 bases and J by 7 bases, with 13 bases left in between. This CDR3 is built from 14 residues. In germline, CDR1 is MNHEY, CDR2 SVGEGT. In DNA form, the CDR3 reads TGTGCCAGCAGTTCCCTCCGGGGAGGCGGGGAGCTGTTTTTT. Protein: CASSSLRGGGELFF.

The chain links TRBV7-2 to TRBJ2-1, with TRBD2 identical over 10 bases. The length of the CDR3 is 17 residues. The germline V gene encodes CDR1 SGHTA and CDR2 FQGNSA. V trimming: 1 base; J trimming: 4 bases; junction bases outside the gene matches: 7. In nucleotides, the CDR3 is TGTGCCAGCAGCTTAGTCGCTAGCGGGGGCCCTTACAATGAGCAGTTCTTC. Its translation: CASSLVASGGPYNEQFF.

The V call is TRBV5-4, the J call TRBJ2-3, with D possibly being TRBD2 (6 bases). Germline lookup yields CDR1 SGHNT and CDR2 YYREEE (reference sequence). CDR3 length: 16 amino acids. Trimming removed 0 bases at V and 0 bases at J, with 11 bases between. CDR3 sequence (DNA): TGTGCCAGCAGCTTGGGGCTAGCGACAAGCACAGATACGCAGTATTTT. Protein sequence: CASSLGLATSTDTQYF.

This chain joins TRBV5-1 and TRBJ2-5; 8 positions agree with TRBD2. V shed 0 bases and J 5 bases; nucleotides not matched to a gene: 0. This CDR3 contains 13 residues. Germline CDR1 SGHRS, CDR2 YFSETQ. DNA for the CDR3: TGCGCCAGCAGCTTGGGCGGGGGGGAGACCCAGTACTTC. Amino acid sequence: CASSLGGGETQYF. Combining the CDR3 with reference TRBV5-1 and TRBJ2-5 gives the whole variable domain KAGVTQTPRYLIKTRGQQVTLSCSPISGHRSVSWYQQTPGQGLQFLFEYFSETQRNKGNFPGRFSGRQFSNSRSEMNVSTLELGDSALYLCASSLGGGETQYFGPGTRLLVL.

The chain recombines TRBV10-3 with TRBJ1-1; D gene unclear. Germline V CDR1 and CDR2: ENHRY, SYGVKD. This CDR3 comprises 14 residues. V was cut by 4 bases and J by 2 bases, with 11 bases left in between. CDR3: CAISGYGPNTEAFF. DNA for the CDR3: TGTGCCATCAGTGGGTATGGGCCAAACACTGAAGCTTTCTTT.

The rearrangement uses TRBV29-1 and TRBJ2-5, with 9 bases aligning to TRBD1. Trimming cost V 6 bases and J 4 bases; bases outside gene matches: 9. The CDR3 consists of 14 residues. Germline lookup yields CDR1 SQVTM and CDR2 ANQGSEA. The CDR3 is CSVKQGALAETQYF. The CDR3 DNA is TGCAGCGTGAAACAGGGGGCGTTGGCAGAGACCCAGTACTTC.

The CDR3 is CASSWSLGGAGNTIYF. CDR3 coding DNA: TGTGCCAGCAGCTGGAGCCTGGGGGGGGCTGGAAACACCATATATTTT. V gene TRBV7-2 combines with J gene TRBJ1-3; D is possibly TRBD1 (5 bases). The CDR3 extends over 16 amino acids. The germline gives CDR1 SGHTA, CDR2 FQGNSA. Trimming pared 4 bases from V and 2 bases from J, leaving 15 bases between.

The CDR3 here is CASSSSGSYNSPLHF. In DNA form, the CDR3 reads TGTGCCAGCAGTAGCTCAGGCTCCTATAATTCACCCCTCCACTTT. This sequence joins TRBV6-4 and TRBJ1-6; no clear D gene. Trimming removed 5 bases from V and 0 bases from J, with 8 bases in between. Germline assignment: CDR1 MRHNA and CDR2 SNTAGT. This CDR3 is 15 amino acids long.